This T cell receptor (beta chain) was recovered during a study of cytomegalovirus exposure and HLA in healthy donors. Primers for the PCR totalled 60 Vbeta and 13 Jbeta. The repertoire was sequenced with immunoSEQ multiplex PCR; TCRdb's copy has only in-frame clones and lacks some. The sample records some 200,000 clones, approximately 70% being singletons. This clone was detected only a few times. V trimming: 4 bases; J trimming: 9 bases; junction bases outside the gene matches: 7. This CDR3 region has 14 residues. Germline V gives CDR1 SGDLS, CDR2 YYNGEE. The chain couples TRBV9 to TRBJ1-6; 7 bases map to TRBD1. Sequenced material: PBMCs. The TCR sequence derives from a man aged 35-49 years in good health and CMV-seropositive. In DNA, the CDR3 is TGTGCCAGCAGCCTCGACAGGGAAACTTCACCCCTCCACTTT. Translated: CASSLDRETSPLHF.